These 30 T cell receptor delta chains were sequenced from one sample in a study of γδ T cells in repeated Plasmodium falciparum infection. TCRdb applied CATT to the multiplex PCR reads for clone calling. The data contain 50,000 or so delta-chain clones, over 1.5% of them seen just once; the ten biggest clones take up 8.5% to 10%. Gammadelta T cells were flow-sorted from PBMC into Vgamma9/Vdelta2+ and Vdelta2-negative populations for bulk analysis. Material: gamma-delta T cells from blood. The receptors shown here come from a pool of human donors (malaria-infected and uninfected, not separated).

This clone showed up many times. It differs at one base from a far larger clone, so likely a read error. The sample has other DNA sequences that encode this CDR3 too. V and J are TRDV3 and TRDJ1; no definite D call. Germline CDR1 TVYSNPD, CDR2 GDNSRS (reference sequence). This CDR3 is 16 amino acids long. This chain's CDR3 is CAFRHLSWQYTDKLIF. DNA for the CDR3: TGTGCCTTTAGGCACCTATCCTGGCAGTACACCGATAAGCTCATCTTT.

Worth noting for this clone: A far larger clone is just one base off, so this is likely a read error. This CDR3 is also generated by other DNA sequences in the sample. The chain uses TRDV1 and TRDJ1; D is ambiguous. The germline V gene encodes CDR1 TSWWSYY and CDR2 QGS. The length of the CDR3 is 15 residues. CDR3 amino acids: CALGEIARPTDKLIF. In nucleotides, the CDR3 is TGTGCTCTTGGGGAAATAGCGAGGCCCACCGATAAGCTCATCTTT.

This clone was counted many times. The protein given by TCRdb reflects a much larger clone and differs at residue 6 from this DNA's translation, likely from a read error; the protein shown is the DNA's translation. The chain links TRDV1 to TRDJ1; TRDD3 agrees at 13 bases. This CDR3 is built from 20 residues. CDR1 and CDR2 (germline): TSWWSYY, QGS. Germline trimming cut 2 bases from V and 3 bases from J; bases unmatched to any gene: 15. CDR3 coding DNA: TGTGCTCTTGGGGAAGCCACCCTTTTGTACTGGGGGATACGCCCCGATAAACTCATCTTT. This encodes CALGEATLLYWGIRPDKLIF.

This clone was counted between two and nine times. The J gene is TRDJ1, the V gene TRDV1, with 11 bases that match TRDD3. TCRdb lists no J gene, so it was determined here by aligning the DNA to germline. Trimming took 1 base from V and 0 from J; bases not matched to a gene: 28. Germline V gives CDR1 TSWWSYY, CDR2 QGS. The CDR3 runs to 25 residues. The CDR3 DNA sequence: TGTGCTCTTGGGGAACCCCCCCCGGTGAAACGCTACTGGGGGATATCCTCGGCGTACACCGATAAACTCATCTTT. It specifies CALGEPPPVKRYWGISSAYTDKLIF.

This clone was seen more than once but under ten times. A far larger clone is off by one base, so a read error is likely. In the same sample, other DNA sequences code for this CDR3. This sequence joins TRDV1 and TRDJ1; D is possibly TRDD2 or TRDD3 (8 bases each). CDR3 size: 21 residues. The germline gives CDR1 TSWWSYY, CDR2 QGS. V was clipped by 4 bases and J by 0 bases, with 30 bases between them. The CDR3: CALGAGGLPNNWGANTDKLIF. In DNA, the CDR3 is TGTGCTCTTGGGGCAGGCGGCCTTCCTAATAACTGGGGGGCAAACACCGATAAACTCATCTTT.

This clone was seen only a few times. For this DNA, TCRdb reports the protein of a much larger clone, which diverges at residue 4, most likely from a read error; the protein presented here is translated directly from the DNA. V and J are TRDV1 and TRDJ1; 11 nucleotides agree with TRDD3. No J segment appears in TCRdb, so it was assigned here by matching the sequence to germline. CDR1 TSWWSYY and CDR2 QGS come from the germline V gene. V lost 7 bases and J lost 0; bases outside the gene matches: 31. This CDR3 has 24 residues. CDR3: CALENQAFLLPGGYRFQNTDKLIF. The CDR3 bases are TGTGCTCTTGAGAACCAGGCCTTCCTACTCCCTGGGGGATACCGGTTTCAGAACACCGATAAACTCATCTTT.

Note on this clone: This is likely an artifact of a read error, given a far larger clone one base away. The sample contains more than one DNA sequence encoding this CDR3. No J gene was named, though the V gene is TRDV1; the table names TRDD3, a call not compared with the DNA. The CDR3 loop spans 15 amino acids. Germline CDR1 reads TSWWSYY; CDR2 reads QGS. The chain's CDR3 is CALGERGIHTDKLIF. The CDR3 DNA sequence: TGTGCTCTTGGGGAACGAGGGATACACACCGATAAACTCATCTTC.

This clone was seen ten or more times. The chain recombines TRDV1 with TRDJ1; possible D gene TRDD3, 5 bases. Matching the DNA to germline supplied the J gene, which TCRdb does not give. Trimming cost V 0 bases and J 4 bases, with 18 bases left between them. There are 17 residues in the CDR3. CDR1 and CDR2 from the germline V gene are TSWWSYY and QGS. This CDR3 is CALGELHVWISFDKLIF. CDR3 nucleotides: TGTGCTCTTGGGGAACTGCACGTTTGGATATCCTTCGATAAACTCATCTTT.

About this clone: A far larger clone differs by one base, so this is likely a read error. Additional DNA sequences in this sample encode the identical CDR3. The chain carries TRDV1 and TRDJ1; perhaps TRDD3 as D (5 bases). The J gene comes from matching the DNA to germline here; TCRdb lacks it. CDR3 length: 19 amino acids. Germline V gene data show CDR1 as TSWWSYY and CDR2 as QGS. This CDR3 is CALGEPPGVIPQYADKLIF. The CDR3 DNA sequence: TGCGCTCTTGGGGAGCCGCCGGGGGTTATCCCCCAGTACGCCGATAAACTCATCTTT.

By share of the sample, this clone is medium-sized (0.01 to 0.1%). Additional DNA sequences in this sample encode the identical CDR3. V is TRDV1 and J is TRDJ1, with 10 positions matching TRDD3. In germline, CDR1 is TSWWSYY, CDR2 QGS. The CDR3 spans 20 residues. The J segment lost 4 bases and the V segment lost 0 bases, leaving 17 bases of the junction unmatched. CDR3 loop: CALGELVPKWGIPSVDKLIF. The CDR3 DNA reads as TGTGCTCTTGGGGAACTAGTTCCGAAATGGGGGATACCATCGGTCGATAAACTCATCTTT.

The table lists this clone with a few counts. The translation of this DNA and the TCRdb protein of a much larger clone differ at residue 13, probably owing to a read error; the protein shown here is translated from the DNA. V is TRDV1 and J is TRDJ2; D call uncertain. No J gene was available from TCRdb, and it was assigned here by a germline match of the DNA. CDR1 TSWWSYY and CDR2 QGS come from the germline V gene. Trimming cost V 4 bases and J 7 bases, with 28 bases left between them. This CDR3 comprises 19 residues. Written as DNA, the CDR3 is TGTGCTCTTGGGGGAAGGAGGGAGCATACCGGCTGTCGCGAAGCACAACTCTTCTTT. Translating it yields CALGGRREHTGCREAQLFF.

This clone was observed a handful of times. This DNA's translation differs at residue 17 from TCRdb's protein, which comes from a much larger clone; a read error is likely, and the protein shown is translated from the DNA. The CDR3 loop reads CASRLLPLLGIISPFVGKLIF. DNA of the CDR3: TGTGCCTCTCGCCTCCTTCCTCTACTGGGGATAATAAGCCCCTTCGTGGGTAAACTCATCTTT. The V and J genes are TRDV3 and TRDJ1; the D gene could be TRDD2 or TRDD3 (7 bases each). V was cut by 4 bases and J by 7 bases, with 43 bases left in between. This CDR3 is built from 21 residues. Germline lookup yields CDR1 TVYSNPD and CDR2 GDNSRS (reference sequence).

This clone has more than one count but fewer than ten. The protein held in TCRdb is that of a much larger clone and does not match this DNA's translation at residue 5, likely because of a read error; the protein shown is translated from the DNA. The CDR3 DNA reads as TGTGCTCTTGGGGGGGGTCTCTTTACGGTGTACACCGATAAACTCATCTTT. Translation gives CALGGGLFTVYTDKLIF. This sequence joins TRDV1 and TRDJ1; D is ambiguous. Deletions cut 4 bases from V and 0 bases from J, with 18 bases between. The CDR3 runs 17 residues. Per the germline V gene, CDR1 is TSWWSYY and CDR2 is QGS.

Notes on this clone: This DNA's translation differs at residue 19 from TCRdb's protein, which comes from a much larger clone; a read error is likely, and the protein shown is translated from the DNA. The rearrangement joins TRDV1 to TRDJ1, with D tentatively TRDD2 (9 bases). The CDR3 loop spans 21 amino acids. Germline assignment: CDR1 TSWWSYY and CDR2 QGS. The CDR3 loop is CALGDQPSYDWGFVYTDKPIF. In DNA, the CDR3 is TGTGCTCTTGGGGACCAACCTTCCTACGACTGGGGGTTCGTGTACACCGATAAACCCATCTTT.

This clone was observed a few times. With only one base between it and a far larger clone, this is likely a read error. Distinct nucleotide sequences in the sample also encode this CDR3. This sequence joins TRDV2 and TRDJ3; 7 bases map to TRDD3. As TCRdb names no J gene, one was assigned here on the basis of a DNA match to germline. The CDR3 totals 22 residues. The V gene end was trimmed by 3 bases and the J gene end by 1 base; junction bases not matched to a gene: 20. Germline assignment: CDR1 GEAIGNYY and CDR2 EKD. CDR3 in amino acids: CACDDVQSEDTNSSWDTRQMFF. The CDR3 DNA reads TGTGCCTGTGACGACGTCCAATCCGAGGATACGAACTCGTCCTGGGACACCCGACAGATGTTTTTC.

This clone was recorded a few times. This likely stems from a read error, as it lies one base from a far larger clone. Other DNA sequences from this sample encode an identical CDR3 as well. This sequence joins TRDV1 and TRDJ1; 10 bases are shared with TRDD3. Assignment of the J gene here rests on matching the DNA to germline, because TCRdb gives none. V dropped 3 bases and J dropped 4; count of bases not matched to a gene: 29. Germline V lookup: CDR1 TSWWSYY, CDR2 QGS. CDR3 length equals 23 residues. CDR3 coding DNA: TGTGCTCTTGGGGAGCTTGAGTACTGGGGGATCTATAAGGGTCCTCCTGGCGGCGATAAACTCATCTTT. Translated, it gives CALGELEYWGIYKGPPGGDKLIF.

A remark on this clone: TCRdb's listed protein matches a much larger clone and diverges from this DNA's translation at residue 18, likely through a read error; the protein shown comes from the DNA. The chain links TRDV1 to TRDJ1, with TRDD3 matching 11 bases. The J gene is absent in TCRdb and was assigned here via DNA matching to germline. The junction had 24 bases not matched to a gene; V was cut back by 1 base and J by 2 bases. Looked up from germline, CDR1 is TSWWSYY and CDR2 is QGS. The CDR3 is 23 amino acids. The CDR3 bases are TGTGCTCTTGGGGAACCTATTCCTTCCCCCGTTACTCCTTACTGGGGGATAACCGATAAACTCATCTTT. Residues: CALGEPIPSPVTPYWGITDKLIF.

This clone was counted only a few times. This DNA's translation and the protein TCRdb lists, from a much larger clone, do not match at residue 14, likely due to a read error; the protein shown is translated from the DNA. The V call is TRDV1, the J call TRDJ1, with 10 bases aligning to TRDD3. No J gene is reported in TCRdb; it was inferred here by comparing the DNA with germline. Germline V gene sequence: CDR1 TSWWSYY, CDR2 QGS. This CDR3 is built from 17 residues. CDR3 nucleotide sequence: TGTGCTCTTGCGACTCTCCTACGGGGGATACGATCCGATGAACTCATCTTT. As protein: CALATLLRGIRSDELIF.

There are many counts of this clone. The protein in TCRdb stems from a much larger clone and differs at residue 8 from this DNA's translation, likely a read error; here the protein is translated from the DNA. This CDR3 is also generated by other DNA sequences in the sample. This chain links TRDV1 with TRDJ1, with 7 nucleotides matching TRDD3. CDR1 TSWWSYY and CDR2 QGS come from the germline V gene. The V segment lost 2 bases and the J segment 6 bases; nucleotides outside the gene matches: 15. The CDR3 covers 17 residues. The CDR3 loop is CALGEGVVDTNSYKLIF. The CDR3 DNA follows: TGTGCTCTTGGGGAAGGAGTGGTGGATACGAATTCGTATAAACTCATCTTT.

Regarding this clone: TCRdb's entry gives the protein of a much larger clone, which mismatches this DNA's translation at residue 10, likely from a read error; the protein reported here is translated from the DNA. V and J are TRDV2 and TRDJ1; TRDD3 agrees at 8 bases. TCRdb does not report a J gene; here it was assigned by matching the DNA to germline references. V was pared by 5 bases and J by 4 bases, with 11 bases of the junction left unmatched. Looked up from germline, CDR1 is GEAIGNYY and CDR2 is EKD. This CDR3 contains 15 residues. CDR3 DNA: TGTGCCTGTGTAGGTCTGGGGGACAACATCGATAAACTCATCTTT. This sequence encodes CACVGLGDNIDKLIF.

A few counts support this clone. This DNA translates differently at residue 10 from the TCRdb protein, which is that of a much larger clone; a read error is likely, and the protein shown is the DNA's own translation. This chain uses TRDV2 with TRDJ1; 8 bases are a match to TRDD3. TCRdb offers no J gene call, so here the DNA was matched to germline to obtain one. V lost 0 bases to trimming and J lost 3 bases; unmatched junction nucleotides: 8. This CDR3 is built from 16 residues. Looked up from germline, CDR1 is GEAIGNYY and CDR2 is EKD. CDR3 nucleotide sequence: TGTGCCTGTGACACCGTCGGGGGATATAAGCCCGATAAACTCATCTTT. It codes for CACDTVGGYKPDKLIF.

Remarks on this clone: TCRdb pairs this DNA with a much larger clone's protein that differs at residue 6, likely a read error; the protein shown was translated from the DNA. The chain combines TRDV1 with TRDJ1, with no clear D. In the absence of a J gene in TCRdb, the DNA was matched to germline to assign it here. Deletions cut 1 base from V and 0 bases from J, with 12 bases between. The CDR3 spans 16 residues. Germline CDR1 is TSWWSYY and CDR2 is QGS. The CDR3 region has the DNA TGTGCTCTTGGGGAACCGCCCCCACCGTACACCGATAAACTCATCTTT. Its protein product is CALGEPPPPYTDKLIF.

Remarks on this clone: A far larger clone is off by one base, so a read error is likely. Other DNA sequences within the sample encode an identical CDR3. The V and J genes are TRDV1 and TRDJ1; 8 nucleotides line up with TRDD2. This CDR3 is built from 21 residues. The V gene's germline CDR1 is TSWWSYY and CDR2 QGS. The CDR3 nucleotides read TGTGCCCTTGTATGGTGGCTTCCTACTAGTCGGTGGGGGTCAAGGGCCGATAAACTCATCTTT. Amino acid sequence: CALVWWLPTSRWGSRADKLIF.

This clone was counted between two and nine times. The protein TCRdb gives is from a much larger clone and does not agree with this DNA's translation at residue 10, likely a read error; the protein shown here comes from the DNA. The V call is TRDV3, the J call TRDJ1; weak D call: TRDD2 (5 bases). Here the J gene was assigned by germline matching of the DNA, as TCRdb has none. Trimming stripped 2 bases from V and 7 bases from J, with 26 bases between. This CDR3 region has 16 residues. CDR1 is TVYSNPD and CDR2 is GDNSRS in the germline V gene (reference sequence). As DNA, the CDR3 is TGTGCCTTTTTTGCGGGAACCTACCCGAGCCTCGGTAAACTCATCTTT. It specifies CAFFAGTYPSLGKLIF.

This clone occurred a few times. TCRdb records a much larger clone's protein for this DNA, with a difference at residue 9 that likely arises from a read error; the protein given is the translation of the DNA. This rearrangement joins TRDV1 to TRDJ1, with TRDD2 as a possible D gene (6 bases). Matching the DNA to germline supplied the J gene, which TCRdb does not give. Germline V gene sequence: CDR1 TSWWSYY, CDR2 QGS. The CDR3 covers 21 residues. Trimming removed 1 base from V and 2 bases from J, with 29 bases in between. CDR3: CALGERRYPPTGVHCTDKLIF. The CDR3 nucleotides are TGTGCTCTTGGGGAACGTCGGTACCCTCCTACGGGGGTCCACTGTACCGATAAACTCATCTTT.

Of note for this clone: This probably arose from a read error, given a far larger clone one base away. Different DNA sequences within this sample yield the same CDR3. This chain joins TRDV1 and TRDJ1, with D possibly being TRDD2 or TRDD3 (5 bases each). The J gene, absent from TCRdb, was called here by matching the DNA to germline. Looked up from germline, CDR1 is TSWWSYY and CDR2 is QGS. There are 20 residues in the CDR3. DNA for the CDR3: TGTGCTCTCGGGGAACTTGACCTACAAGGGATCCCGTCGGGCACCGATAAACTCATCTTT. Protein product: CALGELDLQGIPSGTDKLIF.

About this clone: A read error is the likely source, as a far larger clone sits one nucleotide away. The chain carries TRDV2 and TRDJ1; TRDD3 aligns across 9 bases. TCRdb lists no J gene, so it was determined here by aligning the DNA to germline. The length of the CDR3 is 16 residues. Germline CDR1 and CDR2: GEAIGNYY and EKD. This chain's CDR3 is CACDTLSLGDTEKLIF. The CDR3 DNA reads as TGTGCCTGTGACACCCTCTCACTGGGGGACACCGAGAAACTCATCTTT.

This clone was picked up a small number of times. The CDR3 sequence: CALGELRRGDFNTDKLIF. CDR3 in DNA: TGTGCTCTTGGGGAACTTCGCAGGGGGGATTTTAACACCGATAAACTCATCTTT. The chain links TRDV1 to TRDJ1, with 7 bases lining up with TRDD3. The J gene, absent from TCRdb, was called here by matching the DNA to germline. J was trimmed by 0 bases and V by 0 bases; bases with no gene match: 10. CDR3 length equals 18 residues. Germline V lookup: CDR1 TSWWSYY, CDR2 QGS.

In this sample, this clone turned up a few times. TCRdb assigns this DNA the protein of a much larger clone, which departs from its translation at residue 18; this likely reflects a read error, and the protein shown comes from translating the DNA. The chain recombines TRDV1 with TRDJ1, with 8 bases fitting TRDD3. TCRdb carries no J gene annotation; the J gene was assigned here by matching the DNA with germline. The CDR3 extends over 21 amino acids. The germline CDR1 and CDR2 sequences are TSWWSYY and QGS. DNA for the CDR3: TGTGCTCTTGGGGGGGGCCCTCCTTTCGTACTGGGGGCCTTGTACACCGATAGACTCATCTTT. Protein: CALGGGPPFVLGALYTDRLIF.

This clone turned up a few times. A far larger clone is just one base off, so this is likely a read error. The J gene is TRDJ1, the V gene TRDV3, with 9 bases aligning to TRDD3. The J gene is absent in TCRdb and was assigned here via DNA matching to germline. This CDR3 comprises 21 residues. The V gene's germline CDR1 is TVYSNPD and CDR2 GDNSRS (reference sequence). The CDR3 sequence is CAFPLPDNDLGGDTRTDKLIF. In DNA form, the CDR3 reads TGTGCCTTCCCTCTTCCTGACAATGACCTAGGGGGGGATACAAGAACCGACAAACTCATCTTT.